These T cell receptor beta chains were read from a single sample in a study of T cells in Graves' hyperthyroidism and ophthalmopathy. TCRdb re-analysed the multiplex PCR reads in MiXCR, keeping a single row per CDR3 protein. This table holds about 560,000 distinct CDR3 sequences, 16% found once. Specimen: blood. These receptors were taken from a woman aged 18-29 years with Graves' hyperthyroidism. Each CDR3 is given with its conserved first and last residue. The D gene is left open where the match is weak. Only some rows state a clone size, as once, few, many or a class for expanded clones.

clone_size: many
j_call: TRBJ2-2
d_call: NA
v_call: TRBV11-1
cdr3_aa: CASSLSGDGSGELFF
cdr3_nt: TGTGCCAGCAGTTTATCAGGGGACGGGTCCGGGGAGCTGTTTTTT

clone_size: many
j_call: TRBJ2-3
d_call: NA
v_call: TRBV7-8
cdr3_aa: CASSSDTQGTDTQYF
cdr3_nt: TGTGCCAGCAGCTCTGATACACAGGGCACAGATACGCAGTATTTT

clone_size: NA
j_call: TRBJ2-3
d_call: NA
v_call: TRBV7-9
cdr3_aa: CASVIQKGADTQYF
cdr3_nt: TGTGCCAGCGTAATACAGAAAGGAGCAGATACGCAGTATTTT

clone_size: few
j_call: TRBJ2-2
d_call: NA
v_call: TRBV5-1
cdr3_aa: CASSLGSGNTGELFF
cdr3_nt: TGCGCCAGCAGCTTGGGGTCCGGGAACACCGGGGAGCTGTTTTTT

clone_size: many
j_call: TRBJ1-6
d_call: TRBD1
v_call: TRBV2
cdr3_aa: CASSWTGTNSPLHF
cdr3_nt: TGTGCCAGCAGTTGGACAGGGACCAATTCACCCCTCCACTTT

clone_size: NA
j_call: TRBJ1-1
d_call: NA
v_call: TRBV30
cdr3_aa: CAWSIDLEAFF
cdr3_nt: TGTGCCTGGAGTATCGACCTTGAAGCTTTCTTT

clone_size: NA
j_call: TRBJ2-7
d_call: TRBD2
v_call: TRBV20-1
cdr3_aa: CSAMGLAGGPHEQYF
cdr3_nt: TGCAGTGCTATGGGTCTAGCGGGAGGGCCCCACGAGCAGTACTTC

clone_size: many
j_call: TRBJ1-1
d_call: TRBD1
v_call: TRBV20-1
cdr3_aa: CSARDEAGGTEAFF
cdr3_nt: TGCAGTGCTAGAGATGAGGCAGGGGGTACTGAAGCTTTCTTT

clone_size: NA
j_call: TRBJ1-5
d_call: NA
v_call: TRBV19
cdr3_aa: CASSIPRASNQPQHF
cdr3_nt: TGTGCCAGTAGTATCCCCAGGGCCAGCAATCAGCCCCAGCATTTT

clone_size: many
j_call: TRBJ1-5
d_call: NA
v_call: TRBV19
cdr3_aa: CASSISGGRQPQHF
cdr3_nt: TGTGCCAGTAGTATAAGCGGGGGTAGACAGCCCCAGCATTTT

clone_size: few
j_call: TRBJ2-7
d_call: NA
v_call: TRBV7-9
cdr3_aa: CASSLLESYEQYF
cdr3_nt: TGTGCCAGCAGCTTATTAGAATCCTACGAGCAGTACTTC

clone_size: many
j_call: TRBJ1-2
d_call: NA
v_call: TRBV11-2
cdr3_aa: CASSLSDYYGYTF
cdr3_nt: TGTGCCAGCAGCTTATCAGACTACTATGGCTACACCTTC

clone_size: NA
j_call: TRBJ2-7
d_call: TRBD1
v_call: TRBV7-8
cdr3_aa: CASTGTGDTYEQYF
cdr3_nt: TGTGCCAGCACCGGGACAGGGGATACCTACGAGCAGTACTTC

clone_size: few
j_call: TRBJ1-1
d_call: NA
v_call: TRBV3-1
cdr3_aa: CASSHAAKVVFF
cdr3_nt: TGTGCCAGCAGCCACGCAGCAAAGGTAGTTTTCTTT

clone_size: many
j_call: TRBJ1-1
d_call: NA
v_call: TRBV6-1
cdr3_aa: CASSDKRGWQTMNTEAFF
cdr3_nt: TGTGCCAGCAGTGACAAAAGGGGTTGGCAGACCATGAACACTGAAGCTTTCTTT

clone_size: NA
j_call: TRBJ2-7
d_call: TRBD1
v_call: TRBV4-3
cdr3_aa: CASSQEQFRDRASSYEQYF
cdr3_nt: TGCGCCAGCAGCCAAGAACAATTTAGGGACAGGGCGAGCTCCTACGAGCAGTACTTC

clone_size: few
j_call: TRBJ1-2
d_call: NA
v_call: TRBV27
cdr3_aa: CASSLGGVNGYTF
cdr3_nt: TGTGCCAGCAGCCTCGGGGGCGTCAATGGCTACACCTTC

clone_size: many
j_call: TRBJ2-5
d_call: TRBD1
v_call: TRBV7-2
cdr3_aa: CASSQNGQGAPQETQYF
cdr3_nt: TGTGCCAGCAGCCAAAACGGACAGGGGGCCCCTCAAGAGACCCAGTACTTC

clone_size: few
j_call: TRBJ2-1
d_call: NA
v_call: TRBV28
cdr3_aa: CASSPTNDISSYNEQFF
cdr3_nt: TGTGCCAGCAGCCCGACTAATGACATAAGCTCCTACAATGAGCAGTTCTTC

clone_size: many
j_call: TRBJ2-7
d_call: NA
v_call: TRBV7-2
cdr3_aa: CASSQRAGMGYEQYF
cdr3_nt: TGTGCCAGCTCCCAACGGGCGGGGATGGGGTACGAGCAGTACTTC

clone_size: once
j_call: TRBJ2-3
d_call: NA
v_call: TRBV7-9
cdr3_aa: CASSLPQGLKSTDTQYF
cdr3_nt: TGTGCCAGCAGCTTACCCCAGGGCCTCAAAAGCACAGATACGCAGTATTTT

clone_size: many
j_call: TRBJ1-1
d_call: NA
v_call: TRBV6-1
cdr3_aa: CASRNRETEAFF
cdr3_nt: TGTGCCAGCAGAAACAGGGAGACTGAAGCTTTCTTT

clone_size: NA
j_call: TRBJ2-5
d_call: NA
v_call: TRBV18
cdr3_aa: CASSPRRDQETQYF
cdr3_nt: TGTGCCAGCTCACCACGCAGGGACCAAGAGACCCAGTACTTC

clone_size: many
j_call: TRBJ2-5
d_call: TRBD2
v_call: TRBV2
cdr3_aa: CATSSGGRGTLQETQYF
cdr3_nt: TGTGCCACCTCTAGCGGGGGCCGGGGGACTTTACAAGAGACCCAGTACTTC

clone_size: NA
j_call: TRBJ1-3
d_call: NA
v_call: TRBV11-3
cdr3_aa: CASSFSIASGNTIYF
cdr3_nt: TGTGCCAGCAGCTTTTCGATAGCCTCTGGAAACACCATATATTTT

clone_size: few
j_call: TRBJ1-5
d_call: NA
v_call: TRBV19
cdr3_aa: CASSILLKGRNQPQHF
cdr3_nt: TGTGCCAGTAGTATTCTCTTAAAGGGACGAAATCAGCCCCAGCATTTT

clone_size: NA
j_call: TRBJ2-1
d_call: NA
v_call: TRBV24-1
cdr3_aa: CATSDSIRTARHEQFF
cdr3_nt: TGTGCCACCAGTGATTCGATACGGACAGCCCGCCATGAGCAGTTCTTC

clone_size: NA
j_call: TRBJ1-2
d_call: NA
v_call: TRBV2
cdr3_aa: CASRSQGLSNYGYTF
cdr3_nt: TGTGCCAGCAGGTCCCAGGGCCTCTCTAACTATGGCTACACCTTC

clone_size: many
j_call: TRBJ2-7
d_call: NA
v_call: TRBV3-1
cdr3_aa: CASSQGQGGPYEQYF
cdr3_nt: TGTGCCAGCAGCCAAGGACAGGGAGGACCCTACGAGCAGTACTTC

clone_size: many
j_call: TRBJ2-2
d_call: TRBD1
v_call: TRBV28
cdr3_aa: CASSLEPDRGLSNTGELFF
cdr3_nt: TGTGCCAGCAGTTTGGAACCGGACAGGGGGCTATCGAACACCGGGGAGCTGTTTTTT

clone_size: many
j_call: TRBJ1-2
d_call: NA
v_call: TRBV28
cdr3_aa: CASSSPFLSPNNGYTF
cdr3_nt: TGTGCCAGCAGCAGTCCCTTTTTGTCCCCGAACAATGGCTACACCTTC

clone_size: many
j_call: TRBJ2-5
d_call: TRBD2
v_call: TRBV4-2
cdr3_aa: CASSQFPTSGQETQYF
cdr3_nt: TGTGCCAGCAGCCAATTTCCGACTAGCGGCCAAGAGACCCAGTACTTC

clone_size: many
j_call: TRBJ1-1
d_call: TRBD1
v_call: TRBV5-5
cdr3_aa: CASSLVGTGGATEAFF
cdr3_nt: TGTGCCAGCAGCTTGGTCGGGACAGGGGGCGCGACTGAAGCTTTCTTT

clone_size: few
j_call: TRBJ2-3
d_call: NA
v_call: TRBV9
cdr3_aa: CASSVSSSAADTQYF
cdr3_nt: TGTGCCAGCAGCGTATCTTCTAGCGCCGCAGATACGCAGTATTTT

clone_size: NA
j_call: TRBJ2-2
d_call: TRBD1
v_call: TRBV6-4
cdr3_aa: CASSDRAGGELFF
cdr3_nt: TGTGCCAGCAGCGACAGGGCCGGCGGGGAGCTGTTTTTT

clone_size: few
j_call: TRBJ1-2
d_call: TRBD1
v_call: TRBV29-1
cdr3_aa: CSATVEGAHSTYGYTF
cdr3_nt: TGCAGCGCCACTGTGGAGGGGGCTCATTCTACCTATGGCTACACCTTC

clone_size: NA
j_call: TRBJ1-1
d_call: NA
v_call: TRBV20-1
cdr3_aa: CSASLSGGGGGTEAFF
cdr3_nt: TGCAGTGCTAGCCTGTCGGGGGGGGGCGGGGGCACTGAAGCTTTCTTT

clone_size: NA
j_call: TRBJ2-3
d_call: NA
v_call: TRBV12-3/TRBV12-4
cdr3_aa: CASSLGVSVSSTDTQYF
cdr3_nt: TGTGCCAGCAGTTTAGGGGTGTCTGTTAGTTCCACAGATACGCAGTATTTT

clone_size: many
j_call: TRBJ1-5
d_call: NA
v_call: TRBV7-8
cdr3_aa: CASSPWFFRNQPQHF
cdr3_nt: TGTGCCAGCAGCCCGTGGTTCTTTCGGAATCAGCCCCAGCATTTT

clone_size: few
j_call: TRBJ2-4
d_call: NA
v_call: TRBV4-1
cdr3_aa: CASSHPPGKGLAKNIQYF
cdr3_nt: TGCGCCAGCAGCCACCCCCCAGGGAAGGGACTAGCCAAAAACATTCAGTACTTC

clone_size: NA
j_call: TRBJ1-5
d_call: NA
v_call: TRBV4-3
cdr3_aa: CASSHRGGQPQHF
cdr3_nt: TGCGCCAGCAGCCACCGAGGTGGTCAGCCCCAGCATTTT

clone_size: NA
j_call: TRBJ2-2
d_call: TRBD2
v_call: TRBV19
cdr3_aa: CASSATSGYTGELFF
cdr3_nt: TGTGCCAGTAGTGCTACTAGCGGATATACCGGGGAGCTGTTTTTT